The rows below give T cell receptor beta chains drawn from one sample of a study of CD8 T cells in ankylosing spondylitis. MiXCR, run by TCRdb on the 5' RACE reads, gives a single entry per CDR3 protein. This table has 150,000 to 250,000 distinct CDR3 sequences, 10% to 15% appearing once. The sample comprised blood, either unsorted or a sorted T cell fraction (not recorded which). Source of these receptors: a male donor with ankylosing spondylitis or in good health (not recorded which). Each CDR3 is given with its conserved first and last residue. A D gene is named only where the DNA matches it firmly. Some rows mark clone size as missing; the rest say once, few, many or name a class of expanded clone.

TRBJ2-3	few	-	TRBV2	TGTGCCAGCTTTCCGGAGGCAGGAGTTGAATTCACAGATACGCAGTATTTT	CASFPEAGVEFTDTQYF
TRBJ2-3	-	-	TRBV10-3	TGTGCCATCAGTGAAAGGGGGGACCCGCTGGGCACGGGCACAGATACGCAGTATTTT	CAISERGDPLGTGTDTQYF
TRBJ2-3	-	TRBD1	TRBV29-1	TGCAGCGTTGAAGGGGACAGGAGCACAGATACGCAGTATTTT	CSVEGDRSTDTQYF
TRBJ2-3	-	-	TRBV4-1	TGCGCCAGCAGCCAAATGGCTAGCACAGATACGCAGTATTTT	CASSQMASTDTQYF
TRBJ2-2	-	-	TRBV12-3/TRBV12-4	TGTGCCAGCAGTTTAGAGCGGTCGACCGGGGAGCTGTTTTTT	CASSLERSTGELFF
TRBJ2-2	few	-	TRBV20-1	TGCAGTGCAAAGTTCGCGAACACCGGGGAGCTGTTTTTT	CSAKFANTGELFF
TRBJ2-1	-	-	TRBV2	TGTGCCAGCAGCCCCACGGGTGGGGGGCCGGGGGAGGAGCAGTTCTTC	CASSPTGGGPGEEQFF
TRBJ1-1	many	-	TRBV5-1	TGCGCCAGCACCTTGGAGGGGCTGACTGAAGCTTTCTTT	CASTLEGLTEAFF
TRBJ1-2	few	-	TRBV19	TGTGCCAGTAGTATAGAGGGTGACTATGGCTACACCTTC	CASSIEGDYGYTF
TRBJ2-1	-	TRBD2	TRBV7-6	TGTGCCAGCAGCTCACCTCGAGACAAGCGGGAAGTCGACAATGAGCAGTTCTTC	CASSSPRDKREVDNEQFF
TRBJ1-4	few	-	TRBV3-1	TGTGCCAGCAGCCCTCGGACGGATGGTGAAAAACTGTTTTTT	CASSPRTDGEKLFF
TRBJ2-2	few	-	TRBV10-2	TGCGCCAACGGGCCGACTTACGGCGGGGAGCTGTTTTTT	CANGPTYGGELFF
TRBJ2-7	-	TRBD2	TRBV2	TGTGCCAGCGGTACAGCGGGAGGGCCCTACGAGCAGTACTTC	CASGTAGGPYEQYF
TRBJ2-3	-	-	TRBV20-1	TGCAGTGCTAGAGGGTATGCGGCGGGATCTCCAGATACGCAGTATTTT	CSARGYAAGSPDTQYF
TRBJ1-2	-	-	TRBV6-1	TGTGCCAGCAGTCCTCGGACCTGGGACTATGGCTACACCTTC	CASSPRTWDYGYTF
TRBJ2-3	-	-	TRBV5-8	TGTGCCAGCAGCTTCGGACGGGGGACAGATACGCAGTATTTT	CASSFGRGTDTQYF
TRBJ2-7	few	-	TRBV9	TGTGCCAGCAGCGCAGGGGGGACAACACCCTACGAGCAGTACTTC	CASSAGGTTPYEQYF
TRBJ1-5	few	-	TRBV24-1	TGTGCCACCAGTGATTTGCGATGCAGGGCGCCCCAGCATTTT	CATSDLRCRAPQHF
TRBJ2-1	few	-	TRBV20-1	TGCAGTGCTAGAGATCCAGCTGGGGGCGGTCCGCGCAATGAGCAGTTCTTC	CSARDPAGGGPRNEQFF
TRBJ2-5	-	-	TRBV5-5	TGTGCCAGCAGCCTCGAGAACTCGATGACAGAGACCCAGTACTTC	CASSLENSMTETQYF
TRBJ1-1	-	TRBD1	TRBV20-1	TGCAGTGCCAACAGGGGGTTGAACACTGAAGCTTTCTTT	CSANRGLNTEAFF
TRBJ2-7	few	TRBD2	TRBV4-1	TGCGCCAGCAGCCAAGCCAGGGGACTAGCGGGAGAGCAGTACTTC	CASSQARGLAGEQYF
TRBJ2-3	-	-	TRBV4-2	TGTGCCAGCAGCCAAGTTCGAGTCCCCACAGATACGCAGTATTTT	CASSQVRVPTDTQYF
TRBJ1-1	-	-	TRBV11-2	TGTGCCAGCAGCCTCCTGTACACTGAAGCTTTCTTT	CASSLLYTEAFF
TRBJ2-7	many	-	TRBV7-2	TGTGCCAGCAGCCCAGGCAGGGATCGCTACGAGCAGTACTTC	CASSPGRDRYEQYF
TRBJ1-5	-	-	TRBV4-1	TGCGCCAGCAGCCACTGCTCCTGGGACAATCAGCCCCAGCATTTT	CASSHCSWDNQPQHF
TRBJ2-5	-	-	TRBV2	TGTGCCAGCAGTGACTTTGGTCTGGGGGAGACCCAGTACTTC	CASSDFGLGETQYF
TRBJ2-2	few	TRBD1	TRBV11-2	TGTGCCAGCAGCTTCCCCAAGGACGACAGGGCCCCAAACACCGGGGAGCTGTTTTTT	CASSFPKDDRAPNTGELFF
TRBJ2-7	few	-	TRBV19	TGTGCCAGTAGTCCCTACCGCGAGGGTCTCGACGAGCAGTACTTC	CASSPYREGLDEQYF
TRBJ2-1	-	TRBD1	TRBV7-9	TGTGCCAGCAGCTTCCCCCAGGGGGCCAATGAGCAGTTCTTC	CASSFPQGANEQFF
TRBJ2-5	-	TRBD1	TRBV10-2	TGCGCCAGCAGTGACCCCGACAGGGTTTCGCAAGCTGAGACCCAGTACTTC	CASSDPDRVSQAETQYF
TRBJ2-3	-	-	TRBV4-1	TGCGCCAGCAGCCAAGGGGTGGCAGATACGCAGTATTTT	CASSQGVADTQYF
TRBJ1-1	many	-	TRBV4-1	TGCGCCAGCAGCCAAGACCCCACAGGGTTCACTGAAGCTTTCTTT	CASSQDPTGFTEAFF
TRBJ2-5	-	-	TRBV3-1	TGTGCCAGCAGCCCAAGGACACTAGAGGAGCAAGAGACCCAGTACTTC	CASSPRTLEEQETQYF
TRBJ1-2	-	-	TRBV12-3/TRBV12-4	TGTGCCAGCAGTTTGGTAGGGCTGAACTATGGCTACACCTTC	CASSLVGLNYGYTF
TRBJ2-7	-	-	TRBV9	TGTGCCAGCAGCGGATTACTGGGGCTAGAGGACGAGCAGTACTTC	CASSGLLGLEDEQYF
TRBJ1-5	few	-	TRBV20-1	TGCAGTGCTAGAGATCTTATCGACACCCGTCAGCCCCAGCATTTT	CSARDLIDTRQPQHF
TRBJ2-3	many	-	TRBV12-3/TRBV12-4	TGTGCCAGCAGTTTAGCGCTACCTTGGGACACAGATACGCAGTATTTT	CASSLALPWDTDTQYF
TRBJ2-7	few	-	TRBV11-2	TGTGCCAGCAGCTTAGGGCCACCGGGTTTGGGGTCCGAGCAGTACTTC	CASSLGPPGLGSEQYF
TRBJ2-7	-	-	TRBV7-9	TGTGCCAGCAGCCCTACCGGGACGCCCTCCTACGAGCAGTACTTC	CASSPTGTPSYEQYF
TRBJ2-2	many	TRBD2	TRBV12-3/TRBV12-4	TGTGCCGGGAGGAGCGGGAGAAGCGACACCGGGGAGCTGTTTTTT	CAGRSGRSDTGELFF
TRBJ1-2	few	TRBD1	TRBV29-1	TGCAGCGCCCCCCAGGGGGCTGGTGGCTACACCTTC	CSAPQGAGGYTF
TRBJ1-4	few	-	TRBV14	TGTGCCAGCAGCCATTCCCCGGGTACTAATGAAAAACTGTTTTTT	CASSHSPGTNEKLFF
TRBJ2-2	-	-	TRBV7-6	TGTGCCAGCAGCCAAGGGTTGACGGGGCACACCGGGGAGCTGTTTTTT	CASSQGLTGHTGELFF
TRBJ2-1	few	-	TRBV10-3	TGTGCCATCAGTGAGCCTGATTACAATGAGCAGTTCTTC	CAISEPDYNEQFF
TRBJ2-1	few	-	TRBV12-3/TRBV12-4	TGTGCCAGCAAGGGGGACATCAACTACAATGAGCAGTTCTTC	CASKGDINYNEQFF
TRBJ2-1	-	-	TRBV20-1	TGCAGTGCTACTAAACGAGCGGAGGTTGACAATGAGCAGTTCTTC	CSATKRAEVDNEQFF
TRBJ2-7	-	TRBD2	TRBV11-2	TGTGCCAGCAGCTTAGGAAGTTCGGGAGGCCACTACGAGCAGTACTTC	CASSLGSSGGHYEQYF
TRBJ2-7	-	-	TRBV2	TGTGCCAGCAGTTACGACGCTGGGAACGAGCAGTACTTC	CASSYDAGNEQYF
TRBJ2-1	-	-	TRBV7-9	TGTGCCAGCAGTCCACGAGCCAGGGTCCCCAATGAGCAGTTCTTC	CASSPRARVPNEQFF
TRBJ2-7	few	-	TRBV5-1	TGCGCCAGCAGCTTTACCTCCGGCGGGACCAAGTACGAGCAGTACTTC	CASSFTSGGTKYEQYF
TRBJ2-1	-	TRBD1	TRBV29-1	TGCAGCGTAGGACAGGGGGCCTACAATGAGCAGTTCTTC	CSVGQGAYNEQFF
TRBJ1-1	-	-	TRBV10-3	TGTGCCATCAGTGAGAGGCAGGGGACGAACACTGAAGCTTTCTTT	CAISERQGTNTEAFF
TRBJ1-1	once	-	TRBV27	TGTGCCAGCAGTTTACAGGGAGCGGGCACTGAAGCTTTCTTT	CASSLQGAGTEAFF